This TCR beta chain appears in the sequencing data of a study of T cells in Graves' hyperthyroidism and ophthalmopathy (dated by TCRdb to about 2019). In the study overall: Peripheral blood was sampled at the time of initial diagnosis, prior to any treatment. Prospective prediction of ophthalmopathy was tested in an independent validation cohort of 18 to 20 hyperthyroidism patients and 17 patients who later progressed to ophthalmopathy. TCR Vbeta CDR3 sequencing of 135 peripheral blood samples (under 45 ophthalmopathy, 70 to 85 hyperthyroidism and some 17 progressor patients) is reported in the paper. The study also compared thyroid tissue and blood T-cell repertoires from several Graves' hyperthyroidism patients. After sampling, hyperthyroidism patients received methimazole starting at 30 mg daily, and ophthalmopathy patients received high-dose intravenous methylprednisolone. The roughly 100 discovery patients were divided at random into training and test sets in a 7:3 ratio. A discovery cohort of about a hundred patients, 43 with Graves' ophthalmopathy and more than 55 with stable Graves' hyperthyroidism, was used to find distinguishing TCR V-J signatures.

Results and caveats for the whole study, not just this receptor: Most expanded thyroid clonotypes (frequency above 0.001) were also detected in blood, a finding suggesting that blood repertoires may reflect thyroid immune responses. In validation, the model predicted progression to ophthalmopathy a median of about 5.9 months before onset, with approximately 71% sensitivity and more than 72% specificity. A 13 V-J signature model separated ophthalmopathy from stable hyperthyroidism, with around 91% sensitivity and approximately 81% specificity in cross-validation and 80%/75% in testing. Sample size was not statistically predetermined, and investigators were not blinded to group allocation.

V lost 10 bases and J lost 0 bases; the stretch between them is 16 bases long. From the germline V gene, CDR1 is ENHRY and CDR2 is SYGVKD. From cysteine to phenylalanine, the CDR3 is 14 amino acids long. Only CDR3 DNA is held: 42 bases, read in frame from base 1. Details on this clonotype: Its antigen is currently not known. One base away lies a much larger clone, so this may be a sequencing read error.

Ophthalmopathy patients had moderately to severely active disease, Clinical Activity Score of at least 3, NOSPECS grade of at least 4, and duration under 3 months. Any patient with an uncontrolled infection, another autoimmune disease, pregnancy or lactation was excluded. Clinical symptoms, serum thyroxine and TRAb, thyroid ultrasound, and orbital computed tomography formed the basis for the diagnoses. Ficoll-Paque density gradient centrifugation was used to isolate PBMCs from approximately 10 ml of fresh peripheral blood. Trizol reagent was used to extract total RNA, and RNA quality was then checked on an Agilent 2100 Bioanalyzer. TCR beta CDR3 regions were amplified from RNA transcripts. A first-round RT-PCR of the TCR CDR3 used the HTBI primer set with the Qiagen OneStep RT-PCR kit. A second multiplex PCR round built the libraries, followed by size selection and purification. Paired-end sequencing of the libraries was performed with 100 bp reads on an Illumina HiSeq2000. The original methods were these. SOAPnuke was used to process the raw data, throwing out any read that contained adapters or uncalled bases, had a mean Phred below 15, or lacked an exact constant-primer or identifier match. COPE v1.2.5 was used to merge high-quality paired reads, and clonotypes were defined as unique nucleotide sequences. MiTCR v1.1 was used to align the clonotypes against IMGT TRBV, TRBD and TRBJ reference segments. The analysis was restricted to V-J combinations with a frequency above 0.0001, which together covered about 99% of the repertoires. A TCS score was defined as the ratio of F50 (clonal expansion) to E x V (chaos), with BLOSUM62-based TCRdist applied between CDR3 peptides within each V-J. Welch's t-statistics and random forest reduced some 510 V-J features to 10 to 15, which were used in a naive Bayes classifier (R e1071). In-frame beta chains were kept once TCRdb had trimmed the public reads at Q25 with fastp and called clones with MiXCR. A single entry per CDR3 protein holds the most common genes and DNA from its merged rows. TCRdb's processing, not the authors' own work, is the source of the V and J calls. The sample has 530,000 or so distinct CDR3 sequences on record, around 24% of them singletons. Approximately 10% of the sample belongs to the ten largest clones.

The clonotype was recovered from a woman aged 25 to 39 with Graves' ophthalmopathy. This chain joins TRBV10-3 to TRBJ2-7, with an unclear D gene assignment. The sample taken for sequencing was blood. The CDR3 amino acid sequence is: CATKSDQSSYEQYF. The DNA is as follows: TGTGCCACCAAATCTGACCAAAGCTCCTACGAGCAGTACTTC.